The source of this T cell receptor (beta chain) is a study of blood T cell repertoires in COVID-19. Study in general: Specimens from acute and convalescent COVID-19 originated in the United States, Italy and Spain. From T cells, B-cell-depleted T cells, or PBMCs came the material, which was cDNA or gDNA.

With 0 bases removed from V and 4 bases from J, the gap between germline ends came to 13 bases. Germline V gene sequence: CDR1 LGHDT, CDR2 YNNKEL (reference sequence). The CDR3 consists of 15 residues. This clone has a single count. In the authors' methods: For nucleated cells, counts were estimated from reference gene primer amplification. Profiling relied on immunoSEQ multiplex PCR, and the TCRdb table lists in-frame clones only, not all of them. For V, J and clone size, that table is used; D and trimming come from the DNA. The sample includes 110,000 or so clones, more than 80% of them seen just once.

The sample comprised peripheral blood. This clonotype originated in a woman between 35 and 50 years old with acute or convalescent COVID-19. The chain links TRBV3-1 (or the pseudogene TRBV3-2) to TRBJ2-7; tentatively, D is TRBD1 (5 bases). In nucleotides, the CDR3 is TGTGCCAGCAGCCAAGATCCACTAAACAGGTACGAGCAGTACTTC. This translates into CASSQDPLNRYEQYF.